Following are 26 T cell receptor beta chains from one sample sequenced in a study of T cells after yellow fever vaccination. TCRdb called the 5' RACE reads again in MiXCR, with one record for every CDR3 protein. Of a few hundred thousand distinct CDR3 sequences in the sample, around 8.1% were seen once. The starting material was PBMCs, obtained around 45 days after the first yellow fever vaccination. Receptor source: a young man who received the YFV17D yellow fever vaccine.

The V call is TRBV27, the J call TRBJ2-1; weak D call: TRBD2 (6 bases). Germline V CDR1 and CDR2: MNHEY, SMNVEV (reference sequence). Trimming left V 4 bases short and J 1 base short, with 8 bases between. The CDR3 loop spans 14 amino acids. The CDR3 protein is CASSWDSSYNEQFF. The CDR3 DNA reads as TGTGCCAGCAGTTGGGACTCTTCCTACAATGAGCAGTTCTTC.

This clonotype was seen many times. The rearrangement joins TRBV4-3 to TRBJ1-2; TRBD1 might be the D (5 bases). CDR1 and CDR2 (germline): LGHNA, YSLEER. Trimming shortened V by 4 bases and J by 5 bases, and 14 bases separated the two germline ends. The CDR3 contains 14 residues. Here the CDR3 reads CASSLRWGAYGYTF. CDR3 bases: TGCGCCAGCAGCCTAAGATGGGGCGCGTATGGCTACACCTTC.

This chain links TRBV12-3 or TRBV12-4 with TRBJ2-5; D possibly corresponds to TRBD2 (6 bases). V was shortened by 4 bases and J by 4 bases, with 16 bases between the two germline ends. The CDR3 is made up of 15 amino acids. DNA of the CDR3: TGTGCCAGCAGTTCCAGGACGGGGGTGGGAGAGACCCAGTACTTC. This sequence encodes CASSSRTGVGETQYF.

This rearrangement joins TRBV6-1 to TRBJ1-1; 7 nucleotides align to TRBD1. The CDR3 has 16 residues. The V gene's germline CDR1 is MNHNS and CDR2 SASEGT. The V segment lost 5 bases and the J segment 1 base; nucleotides outside the gene matches: 10. The CDR3 sequence is CASSKRPTGWNTEAFF. DNA for the CDR3: TGTGCCAGCAGTAAACGTCCGACAGGGTGGAACACTGAAGCTTTCTTT.

This clonotype was seen a few times. The chain recombines TRBV7-2 with TRBJ2-3; D is undetermined. Germline values: CDR1 SGHTA, CDR2 FQGNSA. Trimming removed 3 bases from V and 3 bases from J, with 10 bases in between. CDR3 length equals 14 residues. DNA of the CDR3: TGTGCCAGCAGCTTGGAGCGTCATACAGATACGCAGTATTTT. It encodes CASSLERHTDTQYF.

This clonotype has only a few counts. The chain links TRBV24-1 to TRBJ2-2; D remains unclear. V shed 5 bases and J shed 6 bases, with 12 bases lying between them. Germline assignment: CDR1 KGHDR and CDR2 SFDVKD. The CDR3 runs 14 residues. CDR3 region: CATSANREAGELFF. CDR3 sequence (DNA): TGTGCCACCAGTGCCAATAGGGAAGCCGGGGAGCTGTTTTTT.

This clonotype has ten or more counts. The chain carries TRBV7-2 and TRBJ2-3; D uncertain. The CDR3 consists of 11 residues. The V end lost 6 bases, the J end lost 6 bases, and 7 bases lay between the germline ends. Germline-derived CDR1 and CDR2 are SGHTA and FQGNSA. For the CDR3, the DNA is TGTGCCAGCAGAATCGGGGATACGCAGTATTTT. This translates into CASRIGDTQYF.

This clonotype appeared a few times. The V gene is TRBV4-1, the J gene TRBJ1-1; D perhaps matches TRBD1 (6 bases). The CDR3 extends over 18 amino acids. The germline CDR1 and CDR2 sequences are MGHRA and YSYEKL. Trimming took 4 bases from V and 0 from J, leaving 21 bases between them. CDR3 in amino acids: CASSPGEGGPTMNTEAFF. CDR3 coding DNA: TGCGCCAGCAGCCCCGGGGAAGGGGGACCTACTATGAACACTGAAGCTTTCTTT.

This clonotype was counted between two and nine times. The rearrangement joins TRBV6-5 to TRBJ2-5; D gene unclear. The V gene's germline CDR1 is MNHEY and CDR2 SVGAGI. Deletions cut 0 bases from V and 4 bases from J, with 12 bases between. The CDR3 has 15 residues. This chain's CDR3 is CASSYSIRPSETQYF. The DNA of the CDR3 is TGTGCCAGCAGTTACTCGATTAGGCCCTCAGAGACCCAGTACTTC.

In its sample, this clonotype was seen a few times. V and J are TRBV4-1 and TRBJ1-5, with unresolved D. CDR3 length: 15 amino acids. CDR1 and CDR2 (germline): MGHRA, YSYEKL. Trimming cost V 4 bases and J 1 base, with 11 bases left between them. CDR3 loop: CASSRRAVSNQPQHF. DNA for the CDR3: TGCGCCAGCAGCCGGAGGGCTGTGAGCAATCAGCCCCAGCATTTT.

This clonotype turned up a few times. This CDR3 reads CASSQDGSSGDTQYF. The CDR3 DNA reads as TGCGCCAGCAGCCAAGATGGAAGCAGTGGGGATACGCAGTATTTT. J is TRBJ2-3 and V is TRBV4-3; no reliable D call. The CDR3 has 15 amino acids. V was pared by 0 bases and J by 6 bases, with 13 bases between. The germline gives CDR1 LGHNA, CDR2 YSLEER.

V is TRBV10-3 and J is TRBJ1-1; the D is unclear. CDR3 length: 14 residues. Trimming removed 3 bases at V and 7 bases at J, with 15 bases between. In germline, CDR1 is ENHRY, CDR2 SYGVKD. This CDR3 is CAISDPLSRGEAFF. CDR3 sequence (DNA): TGTGCCATCAGTGACCCCCTTTCTCGGGGTGAAGCTTTCTTT.

This clonotype has more than one count but fewer than ten. This chain connects TRBV6-2 or TRBV6-3 to TRBJ2-5, with D maybe TRBD1 (6 bases). Germline CDR1 reads MNHEY; CDR2 reads SVGEGT. The CDR3 length is 16 residues. Trimming left V 3 bases short and J 2 bases short, with 16 bases between. Here the CDR3 reads CASSYQQGRKQETQYF. In nucleotides, the CDR3 is TGTGCCAGCAGTTATCAACAGGGAAGGAAGCAAGAGACCCAGTACTTC.

The table lists this clonotype with a few counts. The chain carries TRBV20-1 and TRBJ2-2, with D possibly TRBD2 on 5 matching bases. The CDR3 contains 15 residues. Germline V gene lookup returns CDR1 DFQATT and CDR2 SNEGSKA (reference sequence). The V gene lost 5 bases and the J gene lost 4 bases, with 17 bases spanning the gap. The CDR3 is CSARWAGVATGELFF. Written as DNA, the CDR3 is TGCAGTGCTCGTTGGGCCGGGGTAGCCACCGGGGAGCTGTTTTTT.

This clonotype was seen only a few times. This CDR3 is CASSLEGPIPSTDTQYF. CDR3 DNA sequence: TGTGCCAGCAGCTTAGAGGGGCCTATCCCTAGCACAGATACGCAGTATTTT. The rearrangement joins TRBV7-2 to TRBJ2-3, with D tentatively TRBD1 (5 bases). The CDR3 is made up of 17 amino acids. Germline-derived CDR1 and CDR2 are SGHTA and FQGNSA. Trimming took 1 base from V and 0 from J, leaving 14 bases between them.

The chain has TRBV5-6 and TRBJ1-2; D might be TRBD1 (5 bases). This CDR3 has 14 amino acids. V dropped 4 bases and J dropped 5 bases, with 15 bases sitting between them. Germline-derived CDR1 and CDR2 are SGHDT and YYEEEE. For the CDR3, the DNA is TGTGCCAGCAGCCCAGGGCTAGCCCCATATGGCTACACCTTC. Amino acids: CASSPGLAPYGYTF.

This clonotype showed up just a few times. V usage is TRBV10-3 and J usage is TRBJ2-3; possible D gene TRBD1, 5 bases. The CDR3 runs 14 residues. Germline CDR1 ENHRY, CDR2 SYGVKD. Between the trimmed V and J ends, which lost 6 bases and 0 bases, there was a span of 10 bases. CDR3: CAIRTATSTDTQYF. The CDR3 DNA sequence: TGTGCCATCAGGACAGCAACTAGCACAGATACGCAGTATTTT.

This clonotype was detected only a few times. The rearrangement uses TRBV5-1 and TRBJ2-5; weak D call: TRBD2 (6 bases). Germline loops: CDR1 SGHRS, CDR2 YFSETQ. V dropped 4 bases and J dropped 5 bases, with 15 bases sitting between them. The CDR3 extends over 14 amino acids. The CDR3: CASSPAEGRETQYF. In nucleotides, the CDR3 is TGCGCCAGCAGCCCCGCTGAGGGGAGGGAGACCCAGTACTTC. Filled out from reference TRBV5-1 and TRBJ2-5, the complete variable domain reads KAGVTQTPRYLIKTRGQQVTLSCSPISGHRSVSWYQQTPGQGLQFLFEYFSETQRNKGNFPGRFSGRQFSNSRSEMNVSTLELGDSALYLCASSPAEGRETQYFGPGTRLLVL.

This clonotype was detected only a few times. The chain is built from TRBV12-3 or TRBV12-4 and TRBJ2-5; D is undetermined. V was shortened by 5 bases and J by 5 bases, with 9 bases between the two germline ends. The CDR3 spans 12 residues. CDR3 loop: CASSTLRETQYF. In DNA form, the CDR3 reads TGTGCCAGCAGTACACTTAGGGAGACCCAGTACTTC.

This chain links TRBV7-9 with TRBJ1-5; D gene unclear. Trimming pared 4 bases from V and 0 bases from J, leaving 7 bases between. Per the germline V gene, CDR1 is SEHNR and CDR2 is FQNEAQ (reference sequence). The CDR3 totals 14 residues. CDR3 protein: CASSSDYSNQPQHF. For the CDR3, the DNA is TGTGCCAGCAGCTCGGACTATAGCAATCAGCCCCAGCATTTT.

A few counts support this clonotype. In DNA form, the CDR3 reads TGTGCCAGCAGTGGGGTCTCTGGGGCCAACGTCCTGACTTTC. Residues: CASSGVSGANVLTF. The rearrangement links TRBV6-1 to TRBJ2-6; D is unclear. Trimming removed 4 bases at V and 0 bases at J, with 4 bases between. Per germline, CDR1 MNHNS and CDR2 SASEGT. This CDR3 is 14 amino acids long.

This sequence joins TRBV20-1 and TRBJ2-7; TRBD2 is a possible D gene (7 bases). The germline V gene has CDR1 DFQATT and CDR2 SNEGSKA (reference sequence). This CDR3 is 14 amino acids long. The V end was cut by 0 bases, the J end by 6 bases, with 15 bases between. CDR3 nucleotides: TGCAGTGCTAGAGATAGAAGGAGGGGGGGCGAGCAGTACTTC. Its protein is CSARDRRRGGEQYF.

The CDR3 DNA follows: TGTGCCAGCAACGAGGGTGTAGCTGGCACAGATACGCAGTATTTT. Its translation: CASNEGVAGTDTQYF. The chain is built from TRBV7-2 and TRBJ2-3; possibly TRBD2 for D (5 bases). This CDR3 has 15 amino acids. Germline V CDR1 and CDR2: SGHTA, FQGNSA. V was cut by 7 bases and J by 1 base, with 15 bases left in between.

This clonotype was picked up a small number of times. For the CDR3, the DNA is TGTGCCAGCAGTCTTCTCTCCCGGGGGGCGCAGTTCTTC. This encodes CASSLLSRGAQFF. The gene calls are TRBV6-1 and TRBJ2-1; tentative D call: TRBD2 (7 bases). CDR3 length: 13 residues. V was trimmed by 5 bases and J by 12 bases, leaving 17 bases between them. Germline V CDR1 and CDR2: MNHNS, SASEGT.

V gene TRBV4-2 combines with J gene TRBJ2-5; 8 bases fit TRBD2. The CDR3 sequence is 16 residues long. The junction had 7 bases not matched to a gene; V was cut back by 3 bases and J by 1 base. The germline CDR1 and CDR2 sequences are LGHNA and YNFKEQ. The CDR3, as DNA: TGTGCCAGCAGCCAGGAACTAGCGGCCCCCCAAGAGACCCAGTACTTC. Amino acids: CASSQELAAPQETQYF.

J is TRBJ2-1 and V is TRBV7-2; TRBD2 matches at 8 bases. The CDR3 spans 16 residues. With V trimmed by 5 bases and J by 7 bases, 13 bases remained unmatched. Germline V gene data show CDR1 as SGHTA and CDR2 as FQGNSA. The CDR3 loop is CASSPLGTRNANEQFF. DNA of the CDR3: TGTGCCAGCAGCCCACTCGGGACTAGGAACGCGAATGAGCAGTTCTTC.